A selection of T cell receptor beta chains follows, all from one sample in a study of T cells in Graves' hyperthyroidism and ophthalmopathy. A single record per CDR3 protein comes from TCRdb applying MiXCR to the multiplex PCR reads. In the table there are fewer than 400,000 distinct CDR3 sequences, 16% of which are singletons. Sequenced material: blood. These receptors originate from a man younger than 45 with Graves' hyperthyroidism. CDR3s include the opening cysteine and the closing phenylalanine or tryptophan. Fields, in order: clone size, V gene, D gene, J gene, CDR3 protein, CDR3 DNA. The D gene is left open where the match is weak. Clone size is not always given. Where it is, it says once, few, many or a class for expanded clones.

medium-sized,TRBV18,NA,TRBJ1-4,CAMGRLDGKLFF,TGTGCCATGGGACGCTTGGATGGAAAACTGTTTTTT
many,TRBV2,NA,TRBJ2-7,CASSDKSYEQYF,TGTGCCAGCAGTGACAAGTCCTACGAGCAGTACTTC
many,TRBV10-3,TRBD2,TRBJ2-3,CAISEELAGGIDTQYF,TGTGCCATCAGTGAGGAACTAGCGGGAGGTATCGATACGCAGTATTTT
many,TRBV2,TRBD2,TRBJ2-1,CASSGPGLAANEQFF,TGTGCCAGCAGTGGGCCGGGACTAGCGGCAAATGAGCAGTTCTTC
NA,TRBV9,NA,TRBJ2-1,CASSGDSEQFF,TGTGCCAGCAGCGGGGACTCTGAGCAGTTCTTC
NA,TRBV19,TRBD2,TRBJ2-1,CASSNPSGSYNEQFF,TGTGCCAGTAGTAACCCTAGCGGGAGTTACAATGAGCAGTTCTTC
NA,TRBV28,TRBD1,TRBJ2-1,CASSSSRDRVYHNEQFF,TGTGCCAGCAGTTCGTCCCGGGACAGGGTGTACCACAATGAGCAGTTCTTC
many,TRBV10-3,NA,TRBJ2-5,CAIGHAAQETQYF,TGTGCCATCGGGCACGCAGCCCAAGAGACCCAGTACTTC
many,TRBV28,NA,TRBJ2-7,CASSRGPLELTVELGEQYF,TGTGCCAGCAGTCGAGGGCCCCTGGAGTTGACGGTAGAGTTAGGCGAGCAGTACTTC
NA,TRBV10-2,NA,TRBJ2-5,CASGPGQETQYF,TGCGCCAGCGGGCCAGGGCAAGAGACCCAGTACTTC
many,TRBV7-3,NA,TRBJ2-5,CASSSRSGVETQYF,TGTGCCAGCAGCTCCCGTTCGGGAGTAGAGACCCAGTACTTC
NA,TRBV24-1,NA,TRBJ2-2,CATSQFTGELFF,TGTGCCACCAGTCAATTCACCGGGGAGCTGTTTTTT
NA,TRBV5-1,TRBD1,TRBJ1-1,CASSPGGGETEAFF,TGCGCCAGCAGCCCAGGGGGCGGGGAGACTGAAGCTTTCTTT
many,TRBV12-3/TRBV12-4,NA,TRBJ2-2,CASLRAANTGELFF,TGTGCCAGCCTTCGAGCGGCTAACACCGGGGAGCTGTTTTTT
NA,TRBV4-1,NA,TRBJ1-2,CASSPLGGWFFGYTF,TGCGCCAGCAGCCCTCTCGGGGGCTGGTTCTTTGGCTACACCTTC
many,TRBV30,TRBD2,TRBJ2-1,CAVDLGGTYNEQFF,TGTGCCGTAGATCTGGGAGGGACCTACAATGAGCAGTTCTTC
NA,TRBV6-1,TRBD1,TRBJ2-7,CASRTRDRAYEQYF,TGTGCCAGCAGAACTAGGGACAGAGCCTACGAGCAGTACTTC
many,TRBV20-1,TRBD2,TRBJ2-7,CSAGGTSATREQYF,TGCAGTGCGGGGGGGACTAGCGCGACGAGGGAGCAGTACTTC
NA,TRBV9,TRBD2,TRBJ2-1,CASSARTSGTYNEQFF,TGTGCCAGCAGCGCCCGGACTAGCGGCACCTACAATGAGCAGTTCTTC
many,TRBV18,NA,TRBJ2-7,CASSPLGGGYEQYF,TGTGCCAGCTCACCTTTGGGGGGCGGCTACGAGCAGTACTTC
many,TRBV5-1,TRBD1,TRBJ1-2,CASTDLGQGYGYTF,TGCGCCAGCACCGACTTGGGACAGGGTTACGGCTACACCTTC
NA,TRBV7-9,TRBD1,TRBJ2-3,CASSSGQGGNTQYF,TGTGCCAGCAGCTCTGGACAGGGCGGGAATACGCAGTATTTT
NA,TRBV25-1,TRBD1,TRBJ2-6,CASSEYGQGIGANVLTF,TGTGCCAGCAGTGAATATGGACAGGGAATCGGAGCCAACGTCCTGACTTTC
many,TRBV20-1,NA,TRBJ1-1,CSARPDPNTEAFF,TGCAGTGCTAGACCCGACCCGAACACTGAAGCTTTCTTT
NA,TRBV11-2,NA,TRBJ2-5,CASSLVLADYQETQYF,TGTGCCAGCAGCTTAGTGTTAGCGGATTACCAAGAGACCCAGTACTTC
many,TRBV29-1,TRBD1,TRBJ1-1,CSASGQLNTEAFF,TGCAGCGCCTCGGGACAGTTGAACACTGAAGCTTTCTTT
many,TRBV24-1,NA,TRBJ1-2,CATSDSDSRYGYTF,TGTGCCACCAGTGATTCGGACAGTCGGTATGGCTACACCTTC
many,TRBV29-1,NA,TRBJ2-7,CSVELTSQGFGGEQYF,TGCAGCGTTGAACTGACGAGTCAGGGCTTCGGGGGCGAGCAGTACTTC
NA,TRBV29-1,TRBD1,TRBJ1-5,CSVGGQGFQPQHF,TGCAGCGTTGGGGGACAGGGGTTTCAGCCCCAGCATTTT
many,TRBV7-9,NA,TRBJ2-3,CASSLVSAPHTDTQYF,TGTGCCAGCAGCTTGGTTTCTGCCCCACACACAGATACGCAGTATTTT
many,TRBV5-1,NA,TRBJ2-3,CASSLGAAPPSTDTQYF,TGCGCCAGCAGCTTGGGAGCGGCGCCACCTAGCACAGATACGCAGTATTTT
few,TRBV9,NA,TRBJ2-1,CASSVGWGKDLQFF,TGTGCCAGCAGCGTAGGTTGGGGGAAGGATCTACAGTTCTTC
many,TRBV11-2,TRBD1,TRBJ2-5,CASSLGQGVETQYF,TGTGCCAGCAGCTTAGGACAGGGAGTAGAGACCCAGTACTTC
many,TRBV6-1,NA,TRBJ1-2,CASSVRINYGYTF,TGTGCCAGCAGTGTGAGGATTAACTATGGCTACACCTTC
NA,TRBV6-2/TRBV6-3,TRBD1,TRBJ1-5,CASRRQGARGQPQHF,TGTGCCAGCAGGCGACAGGGGGCGCGAGGCCAGCCCCAGCATTTT
many,TRBV20-1,NA,TRBJ2-1,CSALYWESSYNEQFF,TGCAGTGCCCTATATTGGGAGAGCTCCTACAATGAGCAGTTCTTC
few,TRBV10-1,NA,TRBJ2-3,CASRRDDTDTQYF,TGCGCCAGCAGACGGGACGACACAGATACGCAGTATTTT
NA,TRBV19,NA,TRBJ1-1,CASTRGVGTEAFF,TGTGCCAGTACCCGAGGGGTTGGCACTGAAGCTTTCTTT
many,TRBV3-1,NA,TRBJ1-3,CASSQDAGNTIYF,TGTGCCAGCAGCCAAGATGCTGGAAACACCATATATTTT
NA,TRBV27,TRBD1,TRBJ2-6,CASSPWTGGSGANVLTF,TGTGCCAGCAGTCCCTGGACAGGGGGCAGTGGGGCCAACGTCCTGACTTTC
many,TRBV6-2/TRBV6-3,NA,TRBJ2-1,CASTRPPSSYNEQFF,TGTGCCAGCACCCGACCCCCGAGCTCCTACAATGAGCAGTTCTTC